The next 28 T cell receptor beta chains were all read from a single sample in a study of blood T cell repertoires in COVID-19. Some clones are missing from TCRdb's copy, which holds only in-frame ones; the method was immunoSEQ multiplex PCR. The sample holds 130,000 to 150,000 clones, around 80% seen once. Sequencing used peripheral blood. These receptors were obtained from a man aged 60-69 years with acute or convalescent COVID-19.

V gene TRBV3-1 (or the pseudogene TRBV3-2) combines with J gene TRBJ2-7; unclear D gene. The CDR3 has 12 residues. In germline, CDR1 is LGHDT, CDR2 YNNKEL (reference sequence). V was pared by 4 bases and J by 4 bases, with 8 bases between. CDR3 loop: CASSLTVYEQYF. In DNA, the CDR3 is TGTGCCAGCAGCCTTACAGTTTACGAGCAGTACTTC.

The chain joins TRBV7-9 to TRBJ2-1; tentative D call: TRBD1 (6 bases). Germline assignment: CDR1 SEHNR and CDR2 FQNEAQ (reference sequence). The CDR3 is 15 residues long. The V gene lost 2 bases and the J gene lost 1 base, with 9 bases spanning the gap. CDR3 sequence (DNA): TGTGCCAGCAGCTTAACAGGGACGTCCTACAATGAGCAGTTCTTC. It is translated as CASSLTGTSYNEQFF.

In its sample, this clone was seen a few times. This rearrangement joins TRBV11-2 to TRBJ2-7, with 7 positions matching TRBD2. Germline loops: CDR1 SGHAT, CDR2 FQNNGV. The CDR3 covers 14 residues. J lost 5 bases, V lost 6 bases, and 10 bases had no gene match. This CDR3 is CASRAGLVTDEQYF. The CDR3, as DNA: TGTGCCAGCAGAGCGGGACTCGTTACCGACGAGCAGTACTTC.

V gene TRBV3-1 (or the pseudogene TRBV3-2) combines with J gene TRBJ2-1, with 11 positions matching TRBD2. CDR1 LGHDT and CDR2 YNNKEL come from the germline V gene (reference sequence). This CDR3 is built from 17 residues. Trimming removed 1 base from V and 9 bases from J; junction bases left unmatched: 11. The CDR3, as DNA: TGTGCCAGCAGCCAAGTTGGGGTTAGCGGGAGGGGTGGTGAGCAGTTCTTC. This translates into CASSQVGVSGRGGEQFF.

A few counts support this clone. The genes are TRBV5-1 and TRBJ2-1, with D possibly TRBD2 on 6 matching bases. V was cut by 7 bases and J by 4 bases, with 15 bases left in between. The germline V gene has CDR1 SGHRS and CDR2 YFSETQ. This CDR3 has 14 residues. CDR3 amino acids: CASATGVSYNEQFF. The DNA for the CDR3 is TGCGCCAGCGCAACGGGAGTGTCTTACAATGAGCAGTTCTTC. Full variable domain (outside the CDR3, taken from reference TRBV5-1 and TRBJ2-1): KAGVTQTPRYLIKTRGQQVTLSCSPISGHRSVSWYQQTPGQGLQFLFEYFSETQRNKGNFPGRFSGRQFSNSRSEMNVSTLELGDSALYLCASATGVSYNEQFFGPGTRLTVL.

The gene calls are TRBV30 and TRBJ1-2; D not certain. Between the trimmed V and J ends, which lost 2 bases and 4 bases, there was a span of 8 bases. The germline V gene has CDR1 GTSNPN and CDR2 SVGIG (reference sequence). CDR3 length equals 12 residues. The CDR3 protein is CAWSLGPYGYTF. CDR3 nucleotides: TGTGCCTGGAGTCTGGGCCCCTATGGCTACACCTTC. The full variable domain, with the rest looked up from reference TRBV30 and TRBJ1-2, is SQTIHQWPATLVQPVGSPLSLECTVEGTSNPNLYWYRQAAGRGLQLLFYSVGIGQISSEVPQNLSASRPQDRQFILSSKKLLLSDSGFYLCAWSLGPYGYTFGSGTRLTVV.

The CDR3 spells CASSASGTSGRMGEQFF. As DNA, the CDR3 is TGTGCCAGCAGCGCCTCCGGGACTAGCGGGAGGATGGGTGAGCAGTTCTTC. The rearrangement uses TRBV5-8 and TRBJ2-1, with 15 nucleotides matching TRBD2. Germline V gene sequence: CDR1 SGHTS, CDR2 YDEGEE. The trim removed 4 bases at V and 9 bases at J, leaving 11 bases unmatched. The CDR3 consists of 17 residues.

The chain joins TRBV7-8 to TRBJ2-1, with D tentatively TRBD1 (5 bases). Trimming stripped 5 bases from V and 0 bases from J, with 17 bases between. The CDR3 covers 17 residues. Germline loops: CDR1 SGHVS, CDR2 FQNEAQ. The CDR3 DNA follows: TGTGCCAGCAGCCCCTTACGACAGCTGACCTCCTACAATGAGCAGTTCTTC. This codes for CASSPLRQLTSYNEQFF.

The V call is TRBV29-1, the J call TRBJ2-2; 13 nucleotides match TRBD2. Germline V CDR1 and CDR2: SQVTM, ANQGSEA. Trimming removed 7 bases from V and 5 bases from J; junction bases left unmatched: 13. The CDR3 runs 17 residues. The CDR3 sequence is CSAGRTSGRGGTGELFF. CDR3 DNA: TGCAGCGCCGGCCGGACTAGCGGGAGAGGAGGTACCGGGGAGCTGTTTTTT.

This clone appeared a few times. J is TRBJ1-2 and V is TRBV28; perhaps TRBD1 as D (5 bases). The CDR3 sequence is 13 residues long. V was cut by 2 bases and J by 5 bases, with 9 bases left in between. Looked up from germline, CDR1 is MDHEN and CDR2 is SYDVKM. CDR3 sequence: CASSLGGEYGYTF. The CDR3 region has the DNA TGTGCCAGCAGTTTAGGGGGGGAATATGGCTACACCTTC.

The J gene is TRBJ2-7, the V gene TRBV7-9; 7 nucleotides align to TRBD1. After removal of 2 bases from V and 3 bases from J, the junction contained 4 bases not matched to a gene. This CDR3 has 14 amino acids. CDR1 is SEHNR and CDR2 is FQNEAQ in the germline V gene (reference sequence). DNA for the CDR3: TGTGCCAGCAGCTTAACAGGGGAAGGCTACGAGCAGTACTTC. Protein sequence: CASSLTGEGYEQYF.

The chain couples TRBV19 to TRBJ1-5, with a tentative D call TRBD1 (6 bases). Germline CDR1 LNHDA, CDR2 SQIVND (reference sequence). The length of the CDR3 is 17 residues. The V end was cut by 6 bases, the J end by 2 bases, with 20 bases between. CDR3 nucleotides: TGTGCCAGTAGACAAATCGGGACAACCAAGGGCAATCAGCCCCAGCATTTT. Protein sequence: CASRQIGTTKGNQPQHF.

Only a few counts were recorded for this clone. The rearrangement uses TRBV27 and TRBJ2-3; possible D gene TRBD2, 6 bases. Germline CDR1 MNHEY, CDR2 SMNVEV (reference sequence). V was cut by 5 bases and J by 6 bases, with 24 bases left in between. The CDR3 covers 17 residues. Written as DNA, the CDR3 is TGTGCCAGCAGTGCCTTAATGGAAACGGGAGTAAGTGATACGCAGTATTTT. This codes for CASSALMETGVSDTQYF.

The chain recombines TRBV12-3 or TRBV12-4 with TRBJ2-3; D is uncertain. The CDR3 is made up of 12 amino acids. Trimming pared 10 bases from V and 4 bases from J, leaving 12 bases between. The DNA for the CDR3 is TGTGCCACCCAGGCCCGGCCAGATACGCAGTATTTT. Its translation: CATQARPDTQYF.

This clone showed up just a few times. The CDR3 is CASTPGGGNSPLHF. The CDR3 nucleotides read TGTGCCAGCACCCCCGGGGGGGGGAATTCACCCCTCCACTTT. The rearrangement uses TRBV27 and TRBJ1-6; the D gene is possibly TRBD1 (5 bases). This CDR3 contains 14 residues. Trimming took off 7 bases at V and 7 bases at J, with 14 bases between the two ends. Germline-derived CDR1 and CDR2 are MNHEY and SMNVEV (reference sequence).

The chain has TRBV7-3 and TRBJ2-5; the D is unclear. This CDR3 comprises 14 residues. V lost 2 bases to trimming and J lost 0 bases, with 7 bases between them. The germline CDR1 and CDR2 sequences are SGHTA and FQGTGA. The CDR3 protein is CASSLGAHQETQYF. As DNA, the CDR3 is TGTGCCAGCAGCTTAGGAGCTCACCAAGAGACCCAGTACTTC.

With regard to this clone: The sample carries other DNA sequences with the same CDR3. This CDR3 is CASSPPGLAGGSTDTQYF. The CDR3 coding sequence is TGTGCCAGCTCACCACCTGGACTAGCGGGAGGTTCCACAGATACGCAGTATTTT. The chain couples TRBV18 to TRBJ2-3, with 14 bases matching TRBD2. CDR3 length: 18 amino acids. The junction had 4 bases not matched to a gene; V was cut back by 0 bases and J by 2 bases. Germline V gives CDR1 KGHSH, CDR2 LQKENI.

The rearrangement uses TRBV28 and TRBJ1-5, with D hard to call. Germline CDR1 MDHEN, CDR2 SYDVKM. Trimming left V 4 bases short and J 4 bases short, with 14 bases between. The CDR3 spans 15 residues. The CDR3 region is CASSSLAAGNQPQHF. CDR3 in DNA: TGTGCCAGCAGTTCGTTGGCGGCGGGGAATCAGCCCCAGCATTTT.

This clone was observed once. The chain carries TRBV6-4 and TRBJ1-2; possibly TRBD1 for D (5 bases). CDR3 length: 15 residues. Trimming shortened V by 6 bases and J by 0 bases, and 14 bases separated the two germline ends. Germline V gene data show CDR1 as MRHNA and CDR2 as SNTAGT. CDR3 coding DNA: TGTGCCAGCAGCCCCGGCGGGACTTCTAACTATGGCTACACCTTC. Its translation: CASSPGGTSNYGYTF.

The rearrangement uses TRBV6-5 and TRBJ2-1, with D perhaps matching TRBD1 (6 bases). CDR3 size: 13 residues. Trimming pared 7 bases from V and 10 bases from J, leaving 17 bases between. Germline V CDR1 and CDR2: MNHEY, SVGAGI. The CDR3 reads CASNNMQGWEQFF. As DNA, the CDR3 is TGTGCCAGCAACAATATGCAGGGGTGGGAGCAGTTCTTC.

This chain joins TRBV7-9 and TRBJ1-5, with TRBD1 as a possible D gene (5 bases). Trimming shortened V by 5 bases and J by 0 bases, and 11 bases separated the two germline ends. This CDR3 comprises 15 residues. Per germline, CDR1 SEHNR and CDR2 FQNEAQ (reference sequence). The CDR3 reads CASSQDTYSNQPQHF. CDR3 sequence (DNA): TGTGCCAGCAGCCAGGACACCTATAGCAATCAGCCCCAGCATTTT. Drawing the rest from reference TRBV7-9 and TRBJ1-5, the complete variable domain is DTGVSQNPRHKITKRGQNVTFRCDPISEHNRLYWYRQTLGQGPEFLTYFQNEAQLEKSRLLSDRFSAERPKGSFSTLEIQRTEQGDSAMYLCASSQDTYSNQPQHFGDGTRLSIL.

The chain joins TRBV12-3 or TRBV12-4 to TRBJ1-4; D not resolved. This CDR3 is 13 amino acids long. The V end lost 3 bases, the J end lost 5 bases, and 7 bases lay between the germline ends. CDR3 sequence (DNA): TGTGCCAGCAGTTTGAGAGTAAATGAAAAACTGTTTTTT. It is translated as CASSLRVNEKLFF.

This clone has at least ten counts. This chain connects TRBV24-1 to TRBJ2-7; D perhaps matches TRBD2 (7 bases). Germline assignment: CDR1 KGHDR and CDR2 SFDVKD. The CDR3 runs 15 residues. The V and J ends lost 9 bases and 3 bases respectively, with 20 bases between them. The CDR3 nucleotides read TGTGCCACCCATAGGGGGGGACCGAACCTCTACGAGCAGTACTTC. Its protein product is CATHRGGPNLYEQYF.

This clone was recorded a few times. The chain employs TRBV5-1 and TRBJ2-3; TRBD2 matches 7 bases. V gave up 9 bases and J gave up 2 bases; unmatched junction bases: 9. Germline V lookup: CDR1 SGHRS, CDR2 YFSETQ. The CDR3 is made up of 14 amino acids. The CDR3 loop is CATRGSGLTDTQYF. In DNA, the CDR3 is TGCGCCACCCGAGGTAGCGGGCTCACAGATACGCAGTATTTT.

The chain couples TRBV5-1 to TRBJ2-7; the match to TRBD2 covers 10 bases. The CDR3 consists of 15 residues. In germline, CDR1 is SGHRS, CDR2 YFSETQ. V dropped 0 bases and J dropped 7; count of bases not matched to a gene: 7. CDR3 loop: CASSLVPAGGREQYF. The CDR3 coding sequence is TGCGCCAGCAGCTTGGTTCCAGCGGGAGGGAGGGAGCAGTACTTC.

The chain joins TRBV19 to TRBJ2-7; tentatively, D is TRBD1 (5 bases). CDR3 length: 12 residues. Trimming took 5 bases from V and 0 from J, leaving 5 bases between them. Germline assignment: CDR1 LNHDA and CDR2 SQIVND (reference sequence). The CDR3 DNA follows: TGTGCCAGTAGTGACAGCTCCTACGAGCAGTACTTC. This sequence encodes CASSDSSYEQYF.

Worth noting for this clone: The identical CDR3 is also encoded by other nucleotide sequences in the sample. This chain uses TRBV5-4 with TRBJ2-1; a possible D gene is TRBD1 (5 bases). The CDR3 contains 13 residues. Trimming left V 4 bases short and J 3 bases short, with 8 bases between. Germline CDR1 reads SGHNT; CDR2 reads YYREEE (reference sequence). The CDR3 loop is CASSPQGYNEQFF. In DNA form, the CDR3 reads TGTGCCAGCAGCCCCCAGGGCTACAATGAGCAGTTCTTC.

V is TRBV6-5 and J is TRBJ2-1; maybe TRBD2 (5 bases). Trimming pared 0 bases from V and 5 bases from J, leaving 11 bases between. CDR1 and CDR2 from the germline V gene are MNHEY and SVGAGI. The CDR3 is made up of 15 amino acids. CDR3 in amino acids: CASSYSLGSNNEQFF. The DNA for the CDR3 is TGTGCCAGCAGTTACTCACTAGGATCGAACAATGAGCAGTTCTTC.